Sequencing of this T cell receptor (beta chain) was carried out in a study of blood T cell repertoires in COVID-19. Only in-frame clones appear in the TCRdb table, and some are missing; sequencing was by immunoSEQ multiplex PCR. The data hold some 200,000 clones, with 81% observed a single time. Those who participated ranged in age from roughly 18 to 89 years and resided in approximately 26 US areas. In germline, CDR1 is MNHNS, CDR2 SASEGT. With V trimmed by 4 bases and J by 6 bases, 8 bases remained unmatched. CDR3 length: 16 amino acids. This TCR was recovered from a man aged 40-50 years who had recovered from COVID-19. The chain uses TRBV6-1 and TRBJ2-2; 10 bases match TRBD1. The sequenced sample consisted of PBMCs or T cells enriched from blood (not recorded which). CDR3 DNA: TGTGCCAGCAGTGCTTCGACAGGGGGCCGGGCCGGGGAGCTGTTTTTT. Its translation is CASSASTGGRAGELFF.